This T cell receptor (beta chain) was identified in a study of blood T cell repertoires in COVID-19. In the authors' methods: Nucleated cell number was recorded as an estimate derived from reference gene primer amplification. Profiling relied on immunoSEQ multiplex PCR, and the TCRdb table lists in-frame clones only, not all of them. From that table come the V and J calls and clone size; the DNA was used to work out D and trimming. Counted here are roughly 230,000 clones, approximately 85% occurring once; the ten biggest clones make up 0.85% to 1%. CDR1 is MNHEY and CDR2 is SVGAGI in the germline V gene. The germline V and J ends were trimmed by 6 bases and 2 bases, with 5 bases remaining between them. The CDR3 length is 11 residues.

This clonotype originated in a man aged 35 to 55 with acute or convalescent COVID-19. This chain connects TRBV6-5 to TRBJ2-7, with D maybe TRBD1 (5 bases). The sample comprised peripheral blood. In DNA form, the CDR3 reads TGTGCCAGCAGGGACACCTACGAGCAGTACTTC. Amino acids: CASRDTYEQYF.